This record looks at one T cell receptor beta chain sequence and its context. Its antigen is still unknown. The data stem from a study of regulatory T cells. Primers: 52 TRBV forward and 13 TRBJ reverse. Sequenced by immunoSEQ multiplex PCR; TCRdb stores in-frame clones only, minus some. The sample lists some 38,000 clones; 70% to 90% were seen once. All CD3G-deficient patients showed autoimmunity, more severe in two. Looked up from germline, CDR1 is LNHDA and CDR2 is SQIVND (reference sequence). This CDR3 comprises 13 residues. Trimming took 5 bases from V and 12 from J; bases not matched to a gene: 7. General study findings and limits: In CD3G-deficient patients, conventional CD4+ T cells were enriched for hydrophobic CDR3 residues at positions 6 and 7.

The receptor's source is a young adult with CD3G deficiency. What was sequenced was conventional CD4+ T cells sorted from blood. This chain joins TRBV19 and TRBJ2-1; TRBD2 agrees at 10 bases. The CDR3 coding sequence is TGTGCCAGTAGTTCCCCGACTAGCGGGTCGCAGTTCTTC. Residues: CASSSPTSGSQFF.